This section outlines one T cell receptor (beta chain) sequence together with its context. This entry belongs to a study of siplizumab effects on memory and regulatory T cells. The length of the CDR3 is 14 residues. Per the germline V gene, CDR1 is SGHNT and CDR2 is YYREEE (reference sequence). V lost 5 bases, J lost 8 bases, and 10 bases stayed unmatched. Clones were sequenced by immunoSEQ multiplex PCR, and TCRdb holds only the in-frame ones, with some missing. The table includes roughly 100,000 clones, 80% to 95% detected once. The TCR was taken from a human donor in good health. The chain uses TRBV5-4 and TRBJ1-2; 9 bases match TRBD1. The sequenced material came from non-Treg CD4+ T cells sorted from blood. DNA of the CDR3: TGTGCCAGCAGTACGGGACAGGGAGGAAGGGGCTACACCTTC. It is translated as CASSTGQGGRGYTF.